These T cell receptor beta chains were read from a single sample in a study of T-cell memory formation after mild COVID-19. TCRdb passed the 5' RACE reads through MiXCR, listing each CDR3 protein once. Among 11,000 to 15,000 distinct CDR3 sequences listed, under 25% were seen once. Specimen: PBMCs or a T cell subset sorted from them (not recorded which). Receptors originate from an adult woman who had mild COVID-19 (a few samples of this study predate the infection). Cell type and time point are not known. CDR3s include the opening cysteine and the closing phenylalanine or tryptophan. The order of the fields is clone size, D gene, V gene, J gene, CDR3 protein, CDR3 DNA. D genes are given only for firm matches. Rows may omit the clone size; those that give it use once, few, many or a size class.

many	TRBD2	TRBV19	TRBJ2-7	CASSIASGNFEQYF	TGTGCCAGTAGTATAGCTAGCGGGAATTTCGAGCAGTACTTC
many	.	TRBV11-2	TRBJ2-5	CASSLTEEETQYF	TGTGCCAGCAGCTTGACAGAGGAAGAGACCCAGTACTTC
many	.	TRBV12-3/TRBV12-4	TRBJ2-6	CASSRRPNSGANVLTF	TGTGCCAGCAGCCGACGACCGAACTCTGGGGCCAACGTCCTGACTTTC
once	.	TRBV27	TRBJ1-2	CASSLSNPNYGYTF	TGTGCCAGCAGTTTATCGAACCCTAACTATGGCTACACCTTC
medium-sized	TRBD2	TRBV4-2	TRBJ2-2	CASSQARGGRITGELFF	TGTGCCAGCAGCCAAGCACGGGGCGGGAGAATCACCGGGGAGCTGTTTTTT
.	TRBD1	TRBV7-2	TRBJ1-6	CASSFRDRNSPLHF	TGTGCCAGCAGCTTCCGGGACAGAAATTCACCCCTCCACTTT
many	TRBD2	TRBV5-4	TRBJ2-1	CASSFQASGTDEQFF	TGTGCCAGCAGCTTTCAGGCTAGCGGGACCGATGAGCAGTTCTTC
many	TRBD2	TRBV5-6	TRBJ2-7	CASSGGGYEQYF	TGTGCCAGCAGCGGCGGGGGCTACGAGCAGTACTTC
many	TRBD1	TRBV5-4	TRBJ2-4	CASSLAPGTGANIQYF	TGTGCCAGCAGCTTGGCCCCCGGGACAGGGGCGAACATTCAGTACTTC
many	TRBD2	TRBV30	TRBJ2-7	CACHPAGLAHEQYF	TGTGCCTGTCACCCGGCGGGACTAGCCCACGAGCAGTACTTC
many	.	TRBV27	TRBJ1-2	CASRQGDSHGYTF	TGTGCCAGCAGACAGGGAGATTCCCATGGCTACACCTTC
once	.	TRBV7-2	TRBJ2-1	CASSLSGIGEQFF	TGTGCCAGCAGCTTATCAGGGATCGGTGAGCAGTTCTTC
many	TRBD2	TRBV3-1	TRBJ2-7	CASSQTSGSQYEQYF	TGTGCCAGCAGCCAGACTAGCGGGAGTCAATACGAGCAGTACTTC
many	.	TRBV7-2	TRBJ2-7	CASSARGHPKDEQYF	TGTGCCAGCAGCGCCCGGGGACACCCAAAAGACGAGCAGTACTTC
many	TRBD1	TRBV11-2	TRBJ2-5	CASSAWDRTVQETQYF	TGTGCCAGCAGTGCCTGGGACAGGACTGTCCAAGAGACCCAGTACTTC
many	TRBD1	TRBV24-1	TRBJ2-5	CATSDPGQGVFQETQYF	TGTGCCACCAGTGACCCTGGACAGGGGGTATTCCAAGAGACCCAGTACTTC
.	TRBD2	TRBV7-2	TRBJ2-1	CASSWAISLAGGPSYNEQFF	TGTGCCAGCAGCTGGGCTATATCGCTAGCGGGAGGGCCATCTTACAATGAGCAGTTCTTC
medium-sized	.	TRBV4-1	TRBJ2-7	CASSLTADNYEQYF	TGCGCCAGCAGCCTGACGGCGGACAACTACGAGCAGTACTTC
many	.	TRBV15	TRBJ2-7	CATSSPRALYEQYF	TGTGCCACCAGCAGCCCCAGGGCCCTCTACGAGCAGTACTTC
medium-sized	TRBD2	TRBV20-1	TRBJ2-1	CSARGTSGYNEQFF	TGCAGTGCTAGGGGGACTAGCGGATACAATGAGCAGTTCTTC
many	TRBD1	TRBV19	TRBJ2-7	CASSGQAYEQYF	TGTGCCAGTAGCGGACAGGCCTACGAGCAGTACTTC
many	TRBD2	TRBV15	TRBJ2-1	CATSRDFGTSGAF	TGTGCCACCAGCAGAGATTTTGGGACTAGCGGGGCCTTC
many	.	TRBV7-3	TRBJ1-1	CASSRAPGEMNTEAFF	TGTGCCAGCAGCCGAGCACCGGGCGAGATGAACACTGAAGCTTTCTTT
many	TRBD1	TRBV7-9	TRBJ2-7	CASSSGQGDSYEQYF	TGTGCCAGCAGCTCCGGACAGGGGGACTCCTACGAGCAGTACTTC
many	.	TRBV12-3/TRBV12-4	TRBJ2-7	CASSFFGGTYEQYF	TGTGCCAGCAGTTTTTTTGGCGGGACCTACGAGCAGTACTTC
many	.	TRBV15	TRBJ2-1	CATSRGSAGSYNEQFF	TGTGCCACCAGCAGAGGTAGTGCAGGTTCCTACAATGAGCAGTTCTTC
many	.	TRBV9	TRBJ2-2	CASSEWTSGVIGELFF	TGTGCCAGCAGCGAATGGACATCGGGGGTGATCGGGGAGCTGTTTTTT